Below, 10 T cell receptor beta chains from the same sample are listed, as sequenced in a study of Tregs in tolerant kidney transplant recipients. The nonmyeloablative bone marrow transplants came from related graft donors, with transient mixed chimerism. Assay: immunoSEQ multiplex PCR; the TCRdb copy retains only in-frame clones and omits some. The sample holds over 70,000 clones, about 91% seen once. The sequencing used CD4+ T cells from blood (PBMCs), collected 24 months after the transplant. The receptors stem from a human patient who received a combined kidney and bone marrow transplant. Some T cells may be graft donor cells.

This rearrangement joins TRBV6-4 to TRBJ2-1, with D perhaps TRBD2 (6 bases). The length of the CDR3 is 13 residues. Germline V gene sequence: CDR1 MRHNA, CDR2 SNTAGT. V was cut by 5 bases and J by 7 bases, with 12 bases left in between. CDR3 sequence: CASSRDLGNEQFF. For the CDR3, the DNA is TGTGCCAGCAGTAGGGACTTGGGGAATGAGCAGTTCTTC.

This clone was observed once. The V gene is TRBV6-5, the J gene TRBJ1-2; 10 bases match TRBD1. This CDR3 is 14 amino acids long. The germline gives CDR1 MNHEY, CDR2 SVGAGI. Trimming cost V 7 bases and J 4 bases; bases outside gene matches: 6. CDR3: CASTATGGFYGYTF. Here the CDR3 DNA reads TGTGCCAGCACCGCGACAGGGGGCTTCTATGGCTACACCTTC.

This rearrangement joins TRBV5-1 to TRBJ2-1, with D unresolved. The germline CDR1 and CDR2 sequences are SGHRS and YFSETQ. The ends were cut back, 0 bases at V and 9 bases at J, with 13 bases in the middle. The CDR3 totals 14 residues. CDR3 amino acids: CASSLELLRREQFF. CDR3 nucleotides: TGCGCCAGCAGCTTGGAACTACTAAGGCGTGAGCAGTTCTTC.

The chain recombines TRBV11-3 with TRBJ2-2, with 9 positions matching TRBD1. The junction had 8 bases not matched to a gene; V was cut back by 5 bases and J by 7 bases. The length of the CDR3 is 15 residues. Germline loops: CDR1 SGHNT, CDR2 YENEEA. The CDR3 reads CASSKQGARGGELFF. The CDR3 bases are TGTGCCAGCAGCAAACAGGGGGCTAGGGGCGGGGAGCTGTTTTTT.

The V gene is TRBV19, the J gene TRBJ2-6; the match to TRBD1 covers 9 bases. The CDR3 runs to 20 residues. Germline V CDR1 and CDR2: LNHDA, SQIVND (reference sequence). Trimming removed 4 bases from V and 0 bases from J; junction bases left unmatched: 13. CDR3 in DNA: TGTGCCAGTAGTACTCCCGGGTTGGGGACAGGGAGCTCTGGGGCCAACGTCCTGACTTTC. Translation: CASSTPGLGTGSSGANVLTF.

The sample holds a few counts of this clone. CDR3 sequence reads: CAISTGGTEAFF. CDR3 DNA sequence: TGTGCCATCAGTACAGGTGGCACTGAAGCTTTCTTT. The rearrangement joins TRBV10-3 to TRBJ1-1; perhaps TRBD1 as D (5 bases). V lost 5 bases, J lost 4 bases, and 8 bases lay in between. The V gene's germline CDR1 is ENHRY and CDR2 SYGVKD. The CDR3 loop spans 12 amino acids.

V gene TRBV4-3 combines with J gene TRBJ2-7, with D possibly matching TRBD1 (6 bases). Germline lookup yields CDR1 LGHNA and CDR2 YSLEER. This CDR3 comprises 15 residues. V was trimmed by 0 bases and J by 6 bases, leaving 15 bases between them. CDR3 loop: CASSQDGTGSGEQYF. In nucleotides, the CDR3 is TGCGCCAGCAGCCAAGATGGTACAGGGTCCGGCGAGCAGTACTTC.

The CDR3 bases are TGTGCCACCAGCAGAGAACTCGGGGCCAGGGGGCATTTT. Its protein product is CATSRELGARGHF. This chain connects TRBV15 to TRBJ1-5, with D possibly being TRBD1 (6 bases). Germline CDR1 reads LNHNV; CDR2 reads YYDKDF (reference sequence). There are 13 residues in the CDR3. V lost 0 bases to trimming and J lost 15 bases, with 15 bases between them.

V and J are TRBV7-3 and TRBJ2-7, with D possibly being TRBD2 (6 bases). The germline V and J ends were trimmed by 5 bases and 5 bases, with 22 bases remaining between them. The CDR3 is 16 residues long. Germline V gene lookup returns CDR1 SGHTA and CDR2 FQGTGA. CDR3 DNA sequence: TGTGCCAGCAGCCTCGGTTTAAAGGGAGGCGAGGACGAGCAGTACTTC. Translated, it gives CASSLGLKGGEDEQYF.

The chain recombines TRBV7-6 with TRBJ2-2; no clear D. Germline V gene lookup returns CDR1 SGHVS and CDR2 FNYEAQ. V was pared by 1 base and J by 7 bases, with 4 bases between. The CDR3 has 12 residues. Here the CDR3 reads CASSLVLGELFF. CDR3 DNA: TGTGCCAGCAGCTTAGTTCTCGGGGAGCTGTTTTTT.